This T cell receptor (beta chain) derives from a study of identical twins. This clonotype was found a few times. CDR3 length: 17 residues. Germline V gives CDR1 MNHEY, CDR2 SMNVEV (reference sequence). V lost 4 bases and J lost 1; bases outside the gene matches: 11. TCRdb passed the 5' RACE reads through MiXCR, listing each CDR3 protein once. The sample yields fewer than 250,000 distinct CDR3 sequences, around 7% seen once. The same data also contributed to another study, on yellow fever vaccine responses in identical twins.

The chain couples TRBV27 to TRBJ1-1; the match to TRBD1 covers 8 bases. This clonotype originated in a young woman in good health. Sequencing was performed on memory (CD45RO+) T cells sorted from blood. The CDR3 region is CASSSVRGGQENTEAFF. CDR3 nucleotide sequence: TGTGCCAGCAGTTCTGTCCGTGGGGGACAGGAGAACACTGAAGCTTTCTTT.